Listed below are T cell receptor beta chains from one sample, sequenced in a study of cytomegalovirus exposure and HLA in healthy donors. Produced via immunoSEQ multiplex PCR; TCRdb's table is partial and in-frame only. The data show roughly 130,000 clones, 8% to 9.5% seen once. Sequenced material: PBMCs. These receptors were obtained from a man aged 35 to 55 in good health and CMV-seronegative. CDR3s include the opening cysteine and the closing phenylalanine or tryptophan. The D gene is left open where the match is weak. The size of a clone is reported for some rows only, either as once, few or many, or as a class for expanded clones.

>TRBV15|TRBJ1-4|few|-
TGTGCCACCAGACAACAGGCGTCTAATGAAAAACTGTTTTTT
CATRQQASNEKLFF
>TRBV5-4|TRBJ2-4|-|TRBD1
TGTGCCAGCAGTCGACCGGGACAGGGGGATCAAAACATTCAGTACTTC
CASSRPGQGDQNIQYF
>TRBV2|TRBJ2-7|few|-
TGTGCCAGCAGCGGGTTGGGACTTGGCGAGCAGTACTTC
CASSGLGLGEQYF
>TRBV15|TRBJ1-2|-|-
TGTGCCACCAGCAGAGCTCGGGGAGTTAGCTATGGCTACACCTTC
CATSRARGVSYGYTF
>TRBV9|TRBJ2-1|-|TRBD2
TGTGCCAGCAGCGTAGCTACGAGTAGGGACACTTTAGCGGGAATTTATAATGAGCAGTTCTTC
CASSVATSRDTLAGIYNEQFF
>TRBV18|TRBJ1-1|-|-
TGTGCCAGCTCAAAGGGGGAGGGTGAAGCTTTCTTT
CASSKGEGEAFF
>TRBV4-2|TRBJ2-1|few|TRBD2
TGTGCCAGCAGCCAAGAAGCGGCCCGGGAGGTAACTGAGCAGTTCTTC
CASSQEAAREVTEQFF
>TRBV9|TRBJ2-3|-|-
TGTGCCAGCAGCGTAGGGGGAGCGTCTCAAGGAGATACGCAGTATTTT
CASSVGGASQGDTQYF
>TRBV6-6|TRBJ1-1|few|-
TGTGCCAGCCGGTCAGGGATTGAAGCTTTCTTT
CASRSGIEAFF
>TRBV15|TRBJ1-2|-|-
TGTGCCACCAGCAGGGGGCCACCCGATGGCTACACCTTC
CATSRGPPDGYTF
>TRBV9|TRBJ1-2|few|-
TGTGCCAGCAGCACCCCGGGACTACCTAACTATGGCTACACCTTC
CASSTPGLPNYGYTF
>TRBV7-3|TRBJ1-1|-|-
TGTGCCAGCAGCCCGACCCGGGGGTCTGAAGCTTTCTTT
CASSPTRGSEAFF
>TRBV18|TRBJ1-2|few|-
TGTGCCAGCTCACCGATCCCTCGGGACACCCTTTCCCGTGGCTACACCTTC
CASSPIPRDTLSRGYTF
>TRBV27|TRBJ1-1|few|TRBD1
TGTGCCAGCAGTCAGCAACAGGGGTTGGATACTGAAGCTTTCTTT
CASSQQQGLDTEAFF
>TRBV7-9|TRBJ1-6|few|-
TGTGCCAGCAGCTTCGGGAATTCACCCCTCCACTTT
CASSFGNSPLHF
>TRBV4-1|TRBJ2-5|-|TRBD1
TGCGCCAGCAGTCCGAGACAGGGGGCGTGGGAGACCCAGTACTTC
CASSPRQGAWETQYF
>TRBV11-2|TRBJ2-7|-|TRBD2
TGTGCCAGCACTCTCCCGGGGGGAAACGAGCAGTACTTC
CASTLPGGNEQYF
>TRBV9|TRBJ2-5|-|-
TGTGCCAGCAGCCTGGGGGGAAAGTTTTACCAAGAGACCCAGTACTTC
CASSLGGKFYQETQYF
>TRBV5-1|TRBJ1-2|-|-
TGCGCCAGCAGCTTGGACAGCTCCTATGGCTACACCTTC
CASSLDSSYGYTF
>TRBV7-7|TRBJ1-2|-|-
TGTGCCAGCAGCTCGGGGGAGGGGTCTGGCTACACCTTC
CASSSGEGSGYTF
>TRBV28|TRBJ2-3|-|TRBD2
TGTGCCAGCAGCATGACTAGCGGGGAGAACACAGATACGCAGTATTTT
CASSMTSGENTDTQYF
>TRBV13|TRBJ2-2|few|TRBD2
TGTGCCAGCAGCCCCCCCCTAGCGGGGGGGCACAGCGGGGAGCTGTTTTTT
CASSPPLAGGHSGELFF
>TRBV12-5|TRBJ1-1|-|TRBD1
TGTGCTAGTGGTTTGTGGCAGGGGGGACCTGAAGCTTTCTTT
CASGLWQGGPEAFF
>TRBV15|TRBJ1-2|-|-
TGTGCCACCAGCAGCCGAGGCCGGGATCTTTCTAACTATGGCTACACCTTC
CATSSRGRDLSNYGYTF
>TRBV6-1|TRBJ1-5|-|TRBD1
TGTGCCAGCACCATCCTAGGGGGCCAGCCCCAGCATTTT
CASTILGGQPQHF
>TRBV27|TRBJ2-4|-|-
TGTGCCAGCAGTTTATTTCGAGGTGGCATTCAGTACTTC
CASSLFRGGIQYF
>TRBV25-1|TRBJ1-2|-|-
TGTGCCAGCAGCGCGGGAGCTAACTATGGCTACACCTTC
CASSAGANYGYTF
>TRBV6-1|TRBJ2-1|-|-
TGTGCCAGCAGTGGAAGCGGGTCGTACAATGAGCAGTTCTTC
CASSGSGSYNEQFF
>TRBV6-1|TRBJ1-6|few|TRBD1
TGTGCCAGCAGTGAAGCCAGGGGGAATGTTTCACCCCTCCGCTTT
CASSEARGNVSPLRF
>TRBV2|TRBJ2-7|-|-
TGTGCCAGCAGTTTTGACCGGGACATCTACGAGCAGTACTTC
CASSFDRDIYEQYF
>TRBV6-1|TRBJ2-7|few|TRBD1
TGTGCCAGCAGTTTCCTGACAGGGTCGGAAGACGAGCAGTACTTC
CASSFLTGSEDEQYF
>TRBV6-1|TRBJ1-5|few|-
TGTGCCACCTTTGGGGGGGGCAATCAGCCCCAGCATTTT
CATFGGGNQPQHF
>TRBV2|TRBJ2-5|-|-
TGTGCCAGCAGTGCCAAAGAGACCCAGTACTTC
CASSAKETQYF
>TRBV11-2|TRBJ2-4|-|-
TGTGCCAGCAGGTCTCCGGGACAAACGAACATTCAGTACTTC
CASRSPGQTNIQYF
>TRBV2|TRBJ1-2|few|TRBD1
TGTGCCAGCAGAGCGGGACAGGTCTATGGCTACACCTTC
CASRAGQVYGYTF
>TRBV27|TRBJ1-1|-|TRBD1
TGTGCCAGCAGCGACAGGGGCTCCACTGAAGCTTTCTTT
CASSDRGSTEAFF
>TRBV6-5|TRBJ2-1|-|TRBD2
TGTGCCAGCAGTTACTCCTCGCGGGGGGGCAGCGATGAGCAGTTCTTC
CASSYSSRGGSDEQFF
>TRBV7-6|TRBJ1-6|-|-
TGTGCCAGCAGTCAGACACCTATGAGTTCACCCCTCCACTTT
CASSQTPMSSPLHF
>TRBV5-4|TRBJ2-3|few|-
TGTGCCAGCAGCACTGCACCTGACACAGATACGCAGTATTTT
CASSTAPDTDTQYF
>TRBV19|TRBJ1-1|-|TRBD1
TGTGCCAGTAGTATAGCCCGGGACAGGGAAGCTTTCTTT
CASSIARDREAFF
>TRBV6-1|TRBJ1-3|few|-
TGTGCCAGCAGTGAATGGTTCAAGAGCTCTGGAAACACCATATATTTT
CASSEWFKSSGNTIYF
>TRBV7-6|TRBJ2-1|few|-
TGTGCCAGCAGTACCGGGGGGCTCAATGAGCAGTTCTTC
CASSTGGLNEQFF
>TRBV2|TRBJ2-1|many|-
TGTGCCAGCACAGGCCCGGACAATGAGCAGTTCTTC
CASTGPDNEQFF
>TRBV5-1|TRBJ2-5|few|TRBD2
TGCGCCAGCAGCCGGGGCCCTAGCGGCCAAGAGACCCAGTACTTC
CASSRGPSGQETQYF
>TRBV29-1|TRBJ2-3|-|TRBD2
TGCAGCGTCTGTACTAGCGGGGGCGGAGATACGCAGTATTTT
CSVCTSGGGDTQYF
>TRBV11-3|TRBJ2-2|-|TRBD1
TGTGCCAGCAGCCCGGACAGGACGAACACCGGGGAGCTGTTTTTT
CASSPDRTNTGELFF
>TRBV7-2|TRBJ2-5|-|-
TGTGCCAGCAGCCCGGACAGCAGGGGGGAAGAGACCCAGTACTTC
CASSPDSRGEETQYF